This TCR beta chain was captured by sequencing in a study of CD8+ T cells in alopecia areata. Sorting of the five patients' CD4+ cells gave CD25+CD127- cells as the output. Lesional scalp punch biopsies and peripheral blood were collected from alopecia areata patients. In this sample, this clone is medium-sized. CDR1 and CDR2 from the germline V gene are SGHRS and YFSETQ. V lost 2 bases, J lost 7 bases, and 16 bases lay in between. This CDR3 has 14 residues. cDNA reverse transcribed from extracted RNA served as the sequencing template. The assay was immunoSEQ multiplex PCR, and TCRdb's table has in-frame clones only and misses some. The sample includes about 14,000 clones, roughly three fifths of them seen just once.

The chain joins TRBV5-1 to TRBJ2-7; weak D call: TRBD2 (6 bases). The sequenced sample was CD4+ Tregs sorted from blood. This TCR was sampled from a human donor with alopecia areata. In DNA, the CDR3 is TGCGCCAGCAGCTTTGGTGGGAGGCTTGGTGAGCAGTACTTC. It specifies CASSFGGRLGEQYF.